A single sample is the source of the 9 T cell receptor beta chains below, sequenced in a study of blood T cells in healthy people across ages. Combining a sample-barcoded 5' primer with a J-beta primer mix, a second PCR ran for about 7 to 12 cycles. One entry per CDR3 protein results from TCRdb running MiXCR on the 5' RACE reads. The sample lists about 970,000 distinct CDR3 sequences, roughly 51% seen once, with 20% to 25% in the top ten. Sequencing was done on a sample of blood. The receptors were sampled from a woman aged 60-75 years in good health.

The rearrangement uses TRBV5-5 and TRBJ2-5, with D possibly matching TRBD1 (6 bases). With the DNA end fitting TRBJ2-7 better, the J assignment may be wrong. Germline CDR1 and CDR2: SGHKS and YYEKEE (reference sequence). This CDR3 is built from 16 residues. DNA for the CDR3: TGTGCCAGCAGCTCAAGGCTAAACAGGGTCCAGGACGAGCAGTACTTC. Residues: CASSSRLNRVQDEQYF.

The CDR3 nucleotides read TGTGCCAGCTCCTCCCGGGACAGGGTAAAGTTAGCGGGATCGAGCTCCTACAATGAGCAGTTCTTC. It is translated as CASSSRDRVKLAGSSSYNEQFF. The chain employs TRBV6-1 and TRBJ2-1, with D perhaps matching TRBD1 (9 bases). CDR1 MNHNS and CDR2 SASEGT come from the germline V gene. The V and J ends lost 8 bases and 0 bases respectively, with 35 bases between them. The CDR3 is made up of 22 amino acids.

This sequence joins TRBV4-3 and TRBJ2-7, with a tentative D call TRBD2 (5 bases). Per germline, CDR1 LGHNA and CDR2 YSLEER. V lost 0 bases and J lost 2, with 17 bases in between. This CDR3 region has 17 residues. CDR3 in amino acids: CASSQDMARTPTYEQYF. The CDR3 DNA reads TGCGCCAGCAGCCAAGATATGGCCCGGACTCCTACCTACGAGCAGTACTTC.

V and J are TRBV28 and TRBJ2-7, with 12 bases aligning to TRBD2. J lost 6 bases, V lost 6 bases, and 12 bases had no gene match. This CDR3 is built from 16 residues. Germline CDR1 MDHEN, CDR2 SYDVKM. The chain's CDR3 is CASRAALAGGVGEQYF. The CDR3 DNA reads as TGTGCCAGCAGGGCAGCACTAGCGGGAGGTGTCGGCGAGCAGTACTTC. Complete variable domain (other parts from reference TRBV28 and TRBJ2-7): DVKVTQSSRYLVKRTGEKVFLECVQDMDHENMFWYRQDPGLGLRLIYFSYDVKMKEKGDIPEGYSVSREKKERFSLILESASTNQTSMYLCASRAALAGGVGEQYFGPGTRLTVT.

This rearrangement joins TRBV10-3 to TRBJ2-3; D is possibly TRBD2 (5 bases). The germline CDR1 and CDR2 sequences are ENHRY and SYGVKD. Trimming took off 11 bases at V and 0 bases at J, with 15 bases between the two ends. The CDR3 length is 14 residues. The CDR3 sequence: CACRLTSSTDTQYF. CDR3 DNA: TGTGCCTGCCGACTAACGTCTAGCACAGATACGCAGTATTTT.

This clonotype turned up a few times. The chain couples TRBV3-1 to TRBJ2-1; 7 nucleotides agree with TRBD2. Unmatched junction bases numbered 14, after V lost 4 bases and J lost 8 bases. CDR1 is LGHDT and CDR2 is YNNKEL in the germline V gene (reference sequence). The CDR3 totals 16 residues. For the CDR3, the DNA is TGTGCCAGCAGCCCAAAGGACCTACTAGCGCTAGATGAGCAGTTCTTC. Its translation is CASSPKDLLALDEQFF.

This chain uses TRBV9 with TRBJ2-1, with a tentative D call TRBD2 (6 bases). The CDR3 totals 15 residues. Trimming removed 4 bases at V and 5 bases at J, with 16 bases between. CDR1 is SGDLS and CDR2 is YYNGEE in the germline V gene. The CDR3 nucleotides are TGTGCCAGCAGCTCCGGGACTGTTGCGCACAATGAGCAGTTCTTC. It translates to CASSSGTVAHNEQFF.

This rearrangement joins TRBV7-2 to TRBJ2-1; TRBD2 matches 8 bases. Germline loops: CDR1 SGHTA, CDR2 FQGNSA. V trimming: 0 bases; J trimming: 4 bases; junction bases outside the gene matches: 5. The CDR3 runs 16 residues. The CDR3 DNA reads as TGTGCCAGCAGCTTAGCGCTAAGCGGGAGTTACAATGAGCAGTTCTTC. Its protein is CASSLALSGSYNEQFF.

This clonotype occurred many times. The chain carries TRBV5-1 and TRBJ2-1; 11 nucleotides match TRBD2. CDR3 length equals 16 residues. V lost 4 bases, J lost 7 bases, and 10 bases stayed unmatched. Germline CDR1 is SGHRS and CDR2 is YFSETQ. Written as DNA, the CDR3 is TGCGCCAGCAGCGACCCAACTAGCGGGAGAGGTAATGAGCAGTTCTTC. It translates to CASSDPTSGRGNEQFF.